One sample yielded the 22 T cell receptor beta chains listed below, sequenced in a study of blood T cell repertoires in COVID-19. Libraries were prepared by immunoSEQ multiplex PCR; TCRdb keeps only in-frame clonotypes and omits some of them. The table lists about 150,000 clones, about 86% of them singletons, with around 3% in the top ten. Sequencing was done on a sample of peripheral blood. The source of these receptors is a woman older than 75 with acute or convalescent COVID-19.

This clone appeared once. V gene TRBV18 combines with J gene TRBJ1-4; tentative D call: TRBD1 (5 bases). Trimming stripped 3 bases from V and 0 bases from J, with 8 bases between. This CDR3 contains 15 residues. The germline gives CDR1 KGHSH, CDR2 LQKENI. The CDR3 sequence: CASSPRVATNEKLFF. The CDR3, as DNA: TGTGCCAGCTCACCCAGGGTTGCAACTAATGAAAAACTGTTTTTT.

This rearrangement joins TRBV7-2 to TRBJ1-2; D possibly corresponds to TRBD1 (5 bases). Germline V lookup: CDR1 SGHTA, CDR2 FQGNSA. The V end was cut by 1 base, the J end by 8 bases, with 14 bases between. The CDR3 totals 14 residues. The CDR3 loop reads CASSLDGTRGGYTF. The CDR3 coding sequence is TGTGCCAGCAGCTTAGATGGGACCCGGGGGGGCTACACCTTC. The variable domain in full, completed from reference TRBV7-2 and TRBJ1-2, reads GAGVSQSPSNKVTEKGKDVELRCDPISGHTALYWYRQSLGQGLEFLIYFQGNSAPDKSGLPSDRFSAERTGGSVSTLTIQRTQQEDSAVYLCASSLDGTRGGYTFGSGTRLTVV.

V and J are TRBV19 and TRBJ1-6, with TRBD1 matching over 8 bases. Germline CDR1 is LNHDA and CDR2 is SQIVND (reference sequence). The CDR3 consists of 14 residues. With 4 bases clipped from V and 9 bases from J, the junction kept 5 bases outside the gene matches. The CDR3 reads CASSTGTGISPLHF. In DNA, the CDR3 is TGTGCCAGTAGTACCGGGACAGGTATTTCACCCCTCCACTTT. Looking up the rest from reference TRBV19 and TRBJ1-6 gives the full variable domain: DGGITQSPKYLFRKEGQNVTLSCEQNLNHDAMYWYRQDPGQGLRLIYYSQIVNDFQKGDIAEGYSVSREKKESFPLTVTSAQKNPTAFYLCASSTGTGISPLHFGNGTRLTVT.

The genes are TRBV18 and TRBJ1-1; 9 bases are a match to TRBD1. CDR3 length: 13 amino acids. V trimming: 2 bases; J trimming: 7 bases; junction bases outside the gene matches: 2. Germline CDR1 reads KGHSH; CDR2 reads LQKENI. CDR3 protein: CASSPSTGGEAFF. The CDR3 nucleotides are TGTGCCAGCTCACCATCGACAGGGGGTGAAGCTTTCTTT.

This clone was observed once. The gene calls are TRBV5-8 and TRBJ1-4, with a possible D match to TRBD1 (6 bases). CDR3 length: 15 amino acids. Germline assignment: CDR1 SGHTS and CDR2 YDEGEE. Trimming took off 3 bases at V and 8 bases at J, with 17 bases between the two ends. The CDR3 DNA reads as TGTGCCAGCAGCTCCAGGGGAACAGGGCACGAAAAACTGTTTTTT. It is translated as CASSSRGTGHEKLFF.

The chain has TRBV11-2 and TRBJ1-6; possible D gene TRBD1, 5 bases. The CDR3 contains 14 residues. V was clipped by 5 bases and J by 9 bases, with 14 bases between them. CDR1 SGHAT and CDR2 FQNNGV come from the germline V gene. CDR3 sequence reads: CASSPAGGPSPLHF. The CDR3 coding sequence is TGTGCCAGCAGCCCAGCCGGGGGACCTTCACCCCTCCACTTT.

The V and J genes are TRBV9 and TRBJ2-1; D ambiguous. In germline, CDR1 is SGDLS, CDR2 YYNGEE. The CDR3 extends over 13 amino acids. With 4 bases removed from V and 4 bases from J, the gap between germline ends came to 9 bases. CDR3 DNA sequence: TGTGCCAGCAGCCTCGCCCAGTACAATGAGCAGTTCTTC. This translates into CASSLAQYNEQFF.

The chain combines TRBV15 with TRBJ2-3; D not resolved. Germline-derived CDR1 and CDR2 are LNHNV and YYDKDF (reference sequence). V lost 0 bases and J lost 4, with 5 bases in between. The CDR3 sequence is 13 residues long. As DNA, the CDR3 is TGTGCCACCAGCAGAGATGGGCCAGATACGCAGTATTTT. It is translated as CATSRDGPDTQYF.

V is TRBV30 and J is TRBJ1-5, with TRBD1 as a possible D gene (5 bases). V lost 1 base, J lost 7 bases, and 14 bases lay in between. Looked up from germline, CDR1 is GTSNPN and CDR2 is SVGIG (reference sequence). The CDR3 is made up of 14 amino acids. The CDR3 DNA is TGTGCCTGGAGTGCCCGGGGGATCGGGCAGCCCCAGCATTTT. As protein: CAWSARGIGQPQHF.

The V call is TRBV5-1, the J call TRBJ2-1; 8 nucleotides match TRBD1. Germline V gene data show CDR1 as SGHRS and CDR2 as YFSETQ. The CDR3 is 16 amino acids. V lost 0 bases, J lost 5 bases, and 7 bases stayed unmatched. The CDR3: CASSLGPMDRDNEQFF. CDR3 nucleotides: TGCGCCAGCAGCTTGGGCCCCATGGACAGGGACAATGAGCAGTTCTTC.

V and J are TRBV5-1 and TRBJ2-3; D ambiguous. The CDR3 runs to 13 residues. V was clipped by 1 base and J by 0 bases, with 3 bases between them. Germline CDR1 reads SGHRS; CDR2 reads YFSETQ. The CDR3 DNA is TGCGCCAGCAGCTTGACTAGCACAGATACGCAGTATTTT. It translates to CASSLTSTDTQYF.

The CDR3 nucleotides are TGCGCCAGCAGCGTCCGGGACAGGGGGCGAGAAAAACTGTTTTTT. Amino acid sequence: CASSVRDRGREKLFF. The V call is TRBV4-3, the J call TRBJ1-4; 12 nucleotides match TRBD1. Germline CDR1 is LGHNA and CDR2 is YSLEER. V lost 5 bases, J lost 8 bases, and 6 bases stayed unmatched. CDR3 length: 15 residues.

This chain joins TRBV11-1 and TRBJ1-1; D is ambiguous. The ends were cut back, 1 base at V and 4 bases at J, with 10 bases in the middle. Germline values: CDR1 SGHAT, CDR2 FQDESV (reference sequence). This CDR3 has 14 amino acids. The CDR3 spells CASSLEVGRTEAFF. CDR3 sequence (DNA): TGTGCCAGCAGCTTAGAAGTTGGGCGCACTGAAGCTTTCTTT.

The J gene is TRBJ1-6, the V gene TRBV5-6; no definite D call. The germline gives CDR1 SGHDT, CDR2 YYEEEE. The CDR3 length is 11 residues. V dropped 2 bases and J dropped 14 bases, with 8 bases sitting between them. Here the CDR3 DNA reads TGTGCCAGCAGCTTTAGGGAGGCCCTCCACTTT. Its protein is CASSFREALHF.

This clone has just one count. This chain connects TRBV10-1 to TRBJ2-7; possibly TRBD2 for D (6 bases). The CDR3 has 15 amino acids. Germline-derived CDR1 and CDR2 are WNHNN and SYGVQD (reference sequence). The V end was cut by 9 bases, the J end by 2 bases, with 20 bases between. For the CDR3, the DNA is TGCGCCAGGAGGGCGGGGACGGCTCTTACCTACGAGCAGTACTTC. Translation: CARRAGTALTYEQYF.

The CDR3 DNA is TGTGCCAGCAGTTCGACCTACAGGGAAGATAATTCACCCCTCCACTTT. Translating it yields CASSSTYREDNSPLHF. The chain uses TRBV6-2 or TRBV6-3 and TRBJ1-6, with D possibly being TRBD1 (6 bases). Germline CDR1 and CDR2: MNHEY and SVGEGT. The CDR3 covers 16 residues. With 4 bases removed from V and 5 bases from J, the gap between germline ends came to 15 bases.

This clone was found once. The rearrangement links TRBV19 to TRBJ1-5, with a possible D match to TRBD1 (5 bases). Germline lookup yields CDR1 LNHDA and CDR2 SQIVND (reference sequence). The V end was cut by 7 bases, the J end by 2 bases, with 9 bases between. CDR3 length equals 13 residues. For the CDR3, the DNA is TGTGCCAGTACCAGGGTAGGCAATCAGCCCCAGCATTTT. It translates to CASTRVGNQPQHF.

This clone was seen once. This rearrangement joins TRBV27 to TRBJ2-1; 10 nucleotides match TRBD2. The germline gives CDR1 MNHEY, CDR2 SMNVEV (reference sequence). The CDR3 loop spans 15 amino acids. The V segment lost 7 bases and the J segment 10 bases; nucleotides outside the gene matches: 13. For the CDR3, the DNA is TGTGCCAGCACCCCCCTGGTAGCGGGGGGCAGGGAGCAGTTCTTC. Its translation is CASTPLVAGGREQFF.

The chain joins TRBV20-1 to TRBJ2-4; D not resolved. The CDR3 runs to 11 residues. Germline CDR1 reads DFQATT; CDR2 reads SNEGSKA (reference sequence). V lost 3 bases and J 6 bases, leaving 6 bases between the germline ends. The CDR3 reads CSASPGNIQYF. The CDR3 region has the DNA TGCAGTGCTAGCCCGGGAAACATTCAGTACTTC.

The J gene is TRBJ1-3, the V gene TRBV27, with 10 bases fitting TRBD1. The germline V gene encodes CDR1 MNHEY and CDR2 SMNVEV (reference sequence). Unmatched junction bases numbered 10, after V lost 1 base and J lost 4 bases. This CDR3 is built from 18 residues. The CDR3 loop reads CASSLYSPDRGQGNTIYF. The CDR3 nucleotides are TGTGCCAGCAGTTTATACAGCCCTGACAGGGGGCAGGGAAACACCATATATTTT.

CDR3 in amino acids: CASSYSGGQEAFF. The CDR3 DNA follows: TGTGCCAGCAGTTACTCCGGTGGGCAAGAAGCTTTCTTT. The chain links TRBV6-6 to TRBJ1-1; D not certain. Trimming shortened V by 0 bases and J by 8 bases, and 10 bases separated the two germline ends. The CDR3 has 13 amino acids. CDR1 and CDR2 (germline): MNHNY, SVGAGI (reference sequence).

The chain carries TRBV2 and TRBJ2-5; D is unresolved. V was clipped by 0 bases and J by 4 bases, with 12 bases between them. The CDR3 is made up of 15 amino acids. Germline V CDR1 and CDR2: SNHLY, FYNNEI. The DNA for the CDR3 is TGTGCCAGCAGTGAAGCAAACAACAGTGGAGAGACCCAGTACTTC. Protein product: CASSEANNSGETQYF.